This T cell receptor (beta chain) was found in a study of early T cells in non-severe SARS-CoV-2 infection. Study-level background: The study sequenced bulk RNA from unsorted whole blood, with chains unpaired.

This clonotype has more than one count but fewer than ten. The CDR3 runs 13 residues. Germline V CDR1 and CDR2: SGHTA, FQGNSA. The V end lost 2 bases, the J end lost 7 bases, and 11 bases lay between the germline ends. TCRdb re-derived calls from the 5' RACE reads in MiXCR, one entry per CDR3 protein. The sample includes approximately 49,000 distinct CDR3 sequences, roughly 12% of them seen just once. This rearrangement joins TRBV7-2 to TRBJ1-2, with no clear D. The material sequenced was whole blood. The sequence was obtained from an adult who was a healthcare worker with PCR-confirmed SARS-CoV-2 infection or an uninfected control (not recorded which). The CDR3 protein is CASSLFGVRGYTF. The CDR3 DNA is TGTGCCAGCAGCTTATTTGGGGTACGTGGCTACACCTTC.